A selection of T cell receptor beta chains follows, all from one sample in a study of cytomegalovirus exposure and HLA in healthy donors. TCRdb's copy holds only in-frame clones and misses some; the assay was immunoSEQ multiplex PCR. The repertoire includes about 150,000 clones, about 80% of them detected once, and roughly 1.5% sits in the top ten. Sequencing was carried out using PBMCs. The source is a man aged 35 to 55 in good health and CMV-seronegative. Both conserved end residues are part of each CDR3. Each record gives: D gene, J gene, V gene, clone size, CDR3 protein, CDR3 DNA. The D gene is left open where the match is weak. The size entry is marked missing in some rows and otherwise reads once, few, many or a size class.

>TRBD1|TRBJ2-2|TRBV7-8|NA
CASSLEAGGTGELFF
TGTGCCAGCAGCTTGGAGGCAGGGGGCACCGGGGAGCTGTTTTTT
>NA|TRBJ2-1|TRBV7-2|NA
CASSLVSFYNEQFF
TGTGCCAGCAGCTTAGTTAGTTTTTACAATGAGCAGTTCTTC
>NA|TRBJ2-7|TRBV5-1|few
CASSRLDSYEQYF
TGCGCCAGCAGCCGCCTGGACAGCTACGAGCAGTACTTC
>TRBD2|TRBJ2-3|TRBV13|once
CASSTRLAGAATDTQYF
TGTGCCAGCAGCACCCGACTAGCGGGAGCCGCTACAGATACGCAGTATTTT
>NA|TRBJ1-2|TRBV5-1|NA
CASTQDNYGYTF
TGCGCCAGCACCCAGGATAACTATGGCTACACCTTC
>TRBD2|TRBJ2-1|TRBV2|NA
CASREAGGYNEQFF
TGTGCCAGCAGAGAAGCGGGAGGGTACAATGAGCAGTTCTTC
>NA|TRBJ2-3|TRBV5-1|few
CASSLGETSTDTQYF
TGCGCCAGCAGCTTGGGGGAGACTAGCACAGATACGCAGTATTTT
>NA|TRBJ2-1|TRBV5-4|NA
CASSYEGGVREQFF
TGTGCCAGCAGCTACGAAGGAGGGGTCAGGGAGCAGTTCTTC
>NA|TRBJ1-1|TRBV7-9|NA
CASSLQGNTEAFF
TGTGCCAGCAGCCTACAGGGGAACACTGAAGCTTTCTTT
>NA|TRBJ1-2|TRBV5-5|few
CASSLTVLANYGYTF
TGTGCCAGCAGCTTGACGGTTTTAGCTAACTATGGCTACACCTTC
>TRBD2|TRBJ2-3|TRBV5-1|NA
CASSLVPTKLAGLGVSTDTQYF
TGCGCCAGCAGCTTGGTTCCCACTAAACTAGCGGGTCTGGGAGTGAGCACAGATACGCAGTATTTT
>NA|TRBJ2-7|TRBV19|NA
CASSRVGGEQYF
TGTGCCAGTAGCAGGGTAGGGGGCGAGCAGTACTTC
>NA|TRBJ2-7|TRBV7-7|NA
CASSFEPNGEQYF
TGTGCCAGCAGCTTTGAACCCAACGGCGAGCAGTACTTC
>NA|TRBJ2-1|TRBV10-3|NA
CAISAEGSSYNEQFF
TGTGCCATCAGTGCGGAGGGGAGCTCCTACAATGAGCAGTTCTTC
>NA|TRBJ1-1|TRBV7-9|NA
CASSAGQLNTEAFF
TGTGCCAGCAGCGCCGGACAGTTGAACACTGAAGCTTTCTTT
>TRBD2|TRBJ2-1|TRBV18|NA
CASSPLTAGGYNEQFF
TGTGCCAGCTCACCTCTTACGGCGGGAGGTTACAATGAGCAGTTCTTC
>NA|TRBJ1-2|TRBV19|NA
CASLEGGKDYGYTF
TGTGCCAGCCTAGAGGGAGGGAAGGACTATGGCTACACCTTC
>TRBD2|TRBJ2-1|TRBV29-1|NA
CSVERGLAGGGEQFF
TGCAGCGTTGAAAGGGGACTAGCGGGAGGGGGTGAGCAGTTCTTC
>TRBD2|TRBJ2-3|TRBV11-1|NA
CASSPIPGGGTDTQYF
TGTGCCAGCAGCCCGATCCCGGGGGGAGGCACAGATACGCAGTATTTT
>NA|TRBJ2-6|TRBV28|once
CASSRGSGANVLTF
TGTGCCAGCAGCAGGGGCTCTGGGGCCAACGTCCTGACTTTC
>NA|TRBJ2-1|TRBV18|once
CASSQGTPTSVNEQFF
TGTGCCAGCTCACAGGGGACTCCCACCTCAGTAAATGAGCAGTTCTTC
>NA|TRBJ2-3|TRBV5-1|NA
CASSSGLHTDTQYF
TGCGCCAGCAGCTCTGGACTGCACACAGATACGCAGTATTTT
>NA|TRBJ1-2|TRBV5-1|NA
CASSPLEGTTEGYTF
TGCGCCAGCAGCCCGTTGGAGGGGACGACGGAAGGCTACACCTTC
>NA|TRBJ2-1|TRBV2|NA
CASSFRDNEQFF
TGTGCCAGCAGTTTCCGGGACAATGAGCAGTTCTTC
>NA|TRBJ2-2|TRBV6-5|few
CASSYSGLDTGELFF
TGTGCCAGCAGTTACTCGGGGCTGGACACCGGGGAGCTGTTTTTT
>NA|TRBJ2-1|TRBV27|NA
CASTLTPELDPSEQFF
TGTGCCAGCACCCTAACCCCGGAGCTAGATCCCTCCGAGCAGTTCTTC
>NA|TRBJ2-4|TRBV30|NA
CAWSPGQTAKNSQYF
TGTGCCTGGAGCCCCGGACAGACAGCCAAAAACAGTCAGTACTTC
>TRBD2|TRBJ2-2|TRBV2|NA
CASRKGLAGGGTGELFF
TGTGCCAGCAGGAAGGGACTAGCGGGAGGAGGAACCGGGGAGCTGTTTTTT
>TRBD1|TRBJ1-1|TRBV7-6|few
CASSLNNRGSTEAFF
TGTGCCAGCAGCTTAAATAACAGGGGGAGCACTGAAGCTTTCTTT
>NA|TRBJ2-5|TRBV30|few
CAWSARETQYF
TGTGCCTGGAGTGCCCGAGAGACCCAGTACTTC
>TRBD2|TRBJ2-7|TRBV4-1|NA
CASSQTSGVLVTEQYF
TGCGCCAGCAGCCAAACTAGCGGGGTTCTGGTCACCGAGCAGTACTTC
>NA|TRBJ1-5|TRBV19|NA
CASSIPWGGQPQHF
TGTGCCAGTAGTATCCCCTGGGGGGGGCAGCCCCAGCATTTT
>TRBD2|TRBJ2-1|TRBV10-1|NA
CASSRTSGRGSSYNEQFF
TGCGCCAGCAGTCGGACTAGCGGGAGAGGGAGCTCCTACAATGAGCAGTTCTTC
>NA|TRBJ2-2|TRBV9|NA
CASSVPGERVNTGELFF
TGTGCCAGCAGCGTCCCGGGGGAGCGCGTAAACACCGGGGAGCTGTTTTTT
>TRBD2|TRBJ2-3|TRBV5-1|NA
CASSQGLAGLTDTQYF
TGCGCCAGCAGCCAGGGACTAGCGGGTCTCACAGATACGCAGTATTTT
>TRBD1|TRBJ1-5|TRBV6-5|NA
CASSATGNNQPQHF
TGTGCCAGCAGTGCGACAGGGAACAATCAGCCCCAGCATTTT
>NA|TRBJ1-5|TRBV7-2|NA
CASSLGDGNNQPQHF
TGTGCCAGCAGCTTAGGAGACGGGAACAATCAGCCCCAGCATTTT
>TRBD1|TRBJ1-5|TRBV2|NA
CASRPTGGHQPQHF
TGTGCCAGCAGACCCACAGGGGGGCATCAGCCCCAGCATTTT
>TRBD1|TRBJ1-4|TRBV9|few
CASSPRTGRNEKLFF
TGTGCCAGCAGCCCAAGGACAGGGAGGAATGAAAAACTGTTTTTT
>NA|TRBJ1-5|TRBV4-1|NA
CASSQPLTGHPQHF
TGCGCCAGCAGCCAACCGCTAACGGGACACCCTCAGCATTTT
>NA|TRBJ1-4|TRBV19|NA
CASSIFPATNEKLFF
TGTGCCAGTAGTATCTTCCCTGCAACTAATGAAAAACTGTTTTTT
>TRBD2|TRBJ2-7|TRBV2|NA
CASSAEVAGYEQYF
TGTGCCAGCAGCGCCGAGGTAGCGGGCTACGAGCAGTACTTC
>NA|TRBJ1-1|TRBV5-4|NA
CASSSPVLPGNTGAFF
TGTGCCAGCAGCTCCCCAGTCCTCCCAGGGAACACTGGAGCTTTCTTT
>NA|TRBJ2-1|TRBV6-5|NA
CASGLVFEQFF
TGTGCCAGCGGACTTGTTTTTGAGCAGTTCTTC
>TRBD1|TRBJ1-4|TRBV6-5|few
CASSPAGTVEKLFF
TGTGCCAGCAGTCCAGCCGGGACAGTCGAAAAACTGTTTTTT
>NA|TRBJ1-4|TRBV25-1|NA
CASSGQIKEKLFF
TGTGCCAGCAGTGGGCAAATAAAGGAAAAACTGTTTTTT
>TRBD2|TRBJ2-3|TRBV7-7|NA
CASSRGLAGAQDTQYF
TGTGCCAGCAGCCGAGGACTAGCGGGAGCACAAGATACGCAGTATTTT
>NA|TRBJ2-7|TRBV4-2|once
CASSFGTLSYEQYF
TGTGCCAGCAGCTTCGGGACATTGTCCTACGAGCAGTACTTC
>NA|TRBJ2-7|TRBV7-9|few
CSSSVSSYEQYF
TGTTCCAGCAGCGTGAGCTCCTACGAGCAGTACTTC
>NA|TRBJ2-2|TRBV19|NA
CASSSPGETGELFF
TGTGCCAGTAGTAGTCCGGGAGAAACCGGGGAGCTGTTTTTT